This TCR beta chain appears in the sequencing data of a study of cytomegalovirus exposure and HLA in healthy donors. Use of 60 Vbeta and 13 Jbeta primers characterized the PCR. The table came from immunoSEQ multiplex PCR; TCRdb's copy has only in-frame clones and leaves some out. The data hold more than 200,000 clones, with roughly 84% observed a single time. Overall study findings and caveats: Earlier analysis yielded a pattern in which most TCR beta V segments were productive about 90% or about 30% of the time. V- and J-gene trimming of TCR beta was linked (in a later analysis) to a missense DCLRE1C variant.

Trimming cost V 6 bases and J 5 bases, with 16 bases left between them. This CDR3 has 14 residues. Germline V CDR1 and CDR2: ENHRY, SYGVKD. There were likely unrecorded immune exposures, though donors were nominally healthy when sampled. A note on this clone: The antigen is not known.

The receptor comes from a human donor in good health. The chain recombines TRBV10-3 with TRBJ2-5; perhaps TRBD2 as D (5 bases). The sample comprised PBMCs. The CDR3 spells CAIRPRGGDETQYF. Here the CDR3 DNA reads TGTGCCATCAGACCCCGAGGAGGAGACGAGACCCAGTACTTC.